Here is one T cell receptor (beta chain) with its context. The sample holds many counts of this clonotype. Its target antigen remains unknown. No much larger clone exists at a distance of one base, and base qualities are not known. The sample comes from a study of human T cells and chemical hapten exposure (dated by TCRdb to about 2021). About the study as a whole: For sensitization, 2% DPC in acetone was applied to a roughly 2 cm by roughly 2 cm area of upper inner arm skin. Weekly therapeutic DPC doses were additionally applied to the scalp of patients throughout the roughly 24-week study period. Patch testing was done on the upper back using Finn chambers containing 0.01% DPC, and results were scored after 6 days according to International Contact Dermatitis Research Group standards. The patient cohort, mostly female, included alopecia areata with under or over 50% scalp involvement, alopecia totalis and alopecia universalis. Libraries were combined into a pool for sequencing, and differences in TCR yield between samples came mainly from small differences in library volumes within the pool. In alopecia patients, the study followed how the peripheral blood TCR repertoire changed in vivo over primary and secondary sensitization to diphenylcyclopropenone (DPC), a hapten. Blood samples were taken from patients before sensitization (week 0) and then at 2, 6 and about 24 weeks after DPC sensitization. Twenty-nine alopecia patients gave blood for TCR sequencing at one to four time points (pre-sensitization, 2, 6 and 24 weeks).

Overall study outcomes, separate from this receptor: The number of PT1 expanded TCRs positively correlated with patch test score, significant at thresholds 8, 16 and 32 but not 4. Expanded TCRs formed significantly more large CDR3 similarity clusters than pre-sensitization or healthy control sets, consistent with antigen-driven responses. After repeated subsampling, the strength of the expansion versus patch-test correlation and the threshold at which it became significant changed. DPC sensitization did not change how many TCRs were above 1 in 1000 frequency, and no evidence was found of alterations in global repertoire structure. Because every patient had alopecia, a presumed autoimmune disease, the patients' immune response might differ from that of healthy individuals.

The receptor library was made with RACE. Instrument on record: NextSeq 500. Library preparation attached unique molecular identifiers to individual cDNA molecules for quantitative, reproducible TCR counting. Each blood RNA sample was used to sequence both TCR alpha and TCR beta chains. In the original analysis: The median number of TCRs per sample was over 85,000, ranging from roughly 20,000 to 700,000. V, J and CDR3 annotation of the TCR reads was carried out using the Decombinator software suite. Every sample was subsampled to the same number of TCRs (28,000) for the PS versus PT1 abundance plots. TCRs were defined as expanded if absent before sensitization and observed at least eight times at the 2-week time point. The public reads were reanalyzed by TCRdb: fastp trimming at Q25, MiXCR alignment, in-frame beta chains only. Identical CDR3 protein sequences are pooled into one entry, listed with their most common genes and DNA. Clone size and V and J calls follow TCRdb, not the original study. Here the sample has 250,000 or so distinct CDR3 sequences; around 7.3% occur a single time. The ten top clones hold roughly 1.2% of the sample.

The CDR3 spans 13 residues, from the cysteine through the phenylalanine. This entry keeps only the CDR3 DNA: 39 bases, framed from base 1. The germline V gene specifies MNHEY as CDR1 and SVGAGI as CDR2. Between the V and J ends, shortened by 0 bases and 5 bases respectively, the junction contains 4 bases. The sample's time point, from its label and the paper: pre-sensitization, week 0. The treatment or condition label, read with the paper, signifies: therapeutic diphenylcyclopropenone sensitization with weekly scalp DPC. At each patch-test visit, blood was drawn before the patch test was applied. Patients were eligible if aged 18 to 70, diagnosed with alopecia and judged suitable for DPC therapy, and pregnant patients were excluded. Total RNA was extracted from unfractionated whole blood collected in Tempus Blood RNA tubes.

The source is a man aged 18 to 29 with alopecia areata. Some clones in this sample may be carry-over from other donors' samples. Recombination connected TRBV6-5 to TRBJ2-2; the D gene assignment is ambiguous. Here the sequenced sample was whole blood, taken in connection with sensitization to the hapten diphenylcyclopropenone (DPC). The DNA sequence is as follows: TGTGCCAGCAGTTACTCACGTACCGGGGAGCTGTTTTTT. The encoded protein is CASSYSRTGELFF.